Presented here are 15 T cell receptor beta chains from one specimen sequenced in a study of T cell responses to AZD1222 COVID-19 vaccine. Clones were read by immunoSEQ multiplex PCR, and TCRdb kept only the in-frame ones, dropping some. The sample carries 150,000 to 200,000 clones, around 93% recorded once. Here the sequenced sample was peripheral blood, taken on day 0 of AZD1222 vaccination. These receptor sequences come from an adult in good health.

To note about this clone: This sample includes further DNA sequences coding for the same CDR3. This chain uses TRBV28 with TRBJ1-3; TRBD1 is a possible D gene (5 bases). Germline V gene data show CDR1 as MDHEN and CDR2 as SYDVKM. Trimming cost V 5 bases and J 0 bases, with 11 bases left between them. The CDR3 extends over 15 amino acids. CDR3 loop: CASSPPGSSGNTIYF. CDR3 nucleotide sequence: TGTGCCAGCAGTCCTCCAGGGAGCTCTGGAAACACCATATATTTT.

J is TRBJ2-2 and V is TRBV5-1, with D perhaps matching TRBD1 or TRBD2 (5 bases each). The CDR3 runs 14 residues. Germline V CDR1 and CDR2: SGHRS, YFSETQ. The V end lost 3 bases, the J end lost 4 bases, and 10 bases lay between the germline ends. This CDR3 reads CASSSGTSTGELFF. CDR3 nucleotides: TGCGCCAGCAGCTCCGGGACCTCCACCGGGGAGCTGTTTTTT.

This clone showed up just once. As DNA, the CDR3 is TGTGCCAGCAGTGAAGGAGGGGGCTGGGGAAACACCATATATTTT. Translated: CASSEGGGWGNTIYF. V gene TRBV6-1 combines with J gene TRBJ1-3; 7 nucleotides agree with TRBD1. Trimming took 1 base from V and 4 from J; bases not matched to a gene: 4. From germline, CDR1 is MNHNS and CDR2 SASEGT. The CDR3 totals 15 residues.

The CDR3 loop reads CASSQERTSGPPYEQYF. The CDR3 DNA reads as TGTGCCAGCAGCCAAGAGAGGACTAGCGGGCCTCCCTACGAGCAGTACTTC. This chain uses TRBV3-1 (or the pseudogene TRBV3-2) with TRBJ2-7; 11 nucleotides line up with TRBD2. This CDR3 contains 17 residues. The ends lost 0 bases at V and 2 bases at J; junction bases unmatched: 6. Looked up from germline, CDR1 is LGHDT and CDR2 is YNNKEL (reference sequence).

V gene TRBV30 combines with J gene TRBJ2-5; 14 bases agree with TRBD2. Germline loops: CDR1 GTSNPN, CDR2 SVGIG (reference sequence). The CDR3 loop spans 15 amino acids. Trimming took 5 bases from V and 5 from J; bases not matched to a gene: 7. CDR3 region: CAWAGTSGSKETQYF. The CDR3 DNA reads TGTGCCTGGGCCGGGACTAGCGGGAGTAAGGAGACCCAGTACTTC.

This clone occurred once. The chain joins TRBV4-3 to TRBJ2-1; 9 positions agree with TRBD2. Germline V gives CDR1 LGHNA, CDR2 YSLEER. The CDR3 extends over 16 amino acids. V lost 4 bases and J lost 5; bases outside the gene matches: 9. CDR3 in DNA: TGCGCCAGCAGCCCTTTCTGGACTAGCGTCGACAATGAGCAGTTCTTC. Translation: CASSPFWTSVDNEQFF.

The chain recombines TRBV10-3 with TRBJ2-3, with 7 bases aligning to TRBD2. In germline, CDR1 is ENHRY, CDR2 SYGVKD. There are 13 residues in the CDR3. With V trimmed by 10 bases and J by 3 bases, 7 bases remained unmatched. The CDR3 DNA reads TGTGCCAGCCGGGCCGGGGGGACAGATACGCAGTATTTT. Protein: CASRAGGTDTQYF.

This rearrangement joins TRBV19 to TRBJ1-2, with 11 nucleotides matching TRBD1. The V segment lost 4 bases and the J segment 4 bases; nucleotides outside the gene matches: 5. Germline V CDR1 and CDR2: LNHDA, SQIVND (reference sequence). This CDR3 region has 15 residues. CDR3 residues: CASSSPGQGVYGYTF. The CDR3, as DNA: TGTGCCAGTAGTAGCCCGGGACAGGGGGTCTATGGCTACACCTTC.

The chain uses TRBV27 and TRBJ2-1, with 12 bases aligning to TRBD2. The CDR3 is 16 residues long. Germline CDR1 reads MNHEY; CDR2 reads SMNVEV (reference sequence). Trimming removed 3 bases from V and 8 bases from J; junction bases left unmatched: 8. For the CDR3, the DNA is TGTGCCAGCAGTTTGGAGACTAGCGGGAGTCAGGATGAGCAGTTCTTC. Protein: CASSLETSGSQDEQFF.

The chain joins TRBV4-1 to TRBJ1-3; D remains ambiguous. Trimming left V 4 bases short and J 0 bases short, with 10 bases between. CDR1 and CDR2 from the germline V gene are MGHRA and YSYEKL. The CDR3 loop spans 15 amino acids. The CDR3 DNA reads as TGCGCCAGCAGCCCCCTCTTTTACTCTGGAAACACCATATATTTT. Translated, it gives CASSPLFYSGNTIYF.

V is TRBV12-5 and J is TRBJ2-2, with D maybe TRBD1 (7 bases). The germline V and J ends were trimmed by 5 bases and 6 bases, with 19 bases remaining between them. The CDR3 loop spans 16 amino acids. From germline, CDR1 is LGHNT and CDR2 FRNRAP. The CDR3 spells CASGPPQGGRPGELFF. CDR3 bases: TGTGCTAGTGGTCCGCCGCAGGGGGGAAGACCCGGGGAGCTGTTTTTT.

The rearrangement uses TRBV5-4 and TRBJ2-7, with 8 bases identical to TRBD1. The germline V gene encodes CDR1 SGHNT and CDR2 YYREEE (reference sequence). Unmatched junction bases numbered 6, after V lost 4 bases and J lost 3 bases. The CDR3 is made up of 14 amino acids. The CDR3 nucleotides are TGTGCCAGCAGCCTGGACAGGGTTTTCTACGAGCAGTACTTC. Its translation: CASSLDRVFYEQYF.

The chain carries TRBV14 and TRBJ2-7; D not resolved. CDR1 and CDR2 (germline): SGHDN, FVKESK. This CDR3 spans 14 amino acids. The V gene lost 2 bases and the J gene lost 4 bases, with 12 bases spanning the gap. The CDR3 coding sequence is TGTGCCAGCAGCCAATTAGGCCAGCCGTACGAGCAGTACTTC. Its protein is CASSQLGQPYEQYF.

The chain employs TRBV28 and TRBJ2-5; 8 bases are shared with TRBD1. The V gene's germline CDR1 is MDHEN and CDR2 SYDVKM. J gave up 4 bases and V 6 bases, and 7 bases lay outside the gene matches. The CDR3 sequence is 14 residues long. The CDR3 nucleotides read TGTGCCAGCAGGGACGCCAGGGGGCGAGAGACCCAGTACTTC. Protein: CASRDARGRETQYF.

The chain couples TRBV28 to TRBJ1-5; D not resolved. V was shortened by 7 bases and J by 7 bases, with 14 bases between the two germline ends. The germline CDR1 and CDR2 sequences are MDHEN and SYDVKM. The CDR3 is 13 amino acids. CDR3 DNA sequence: TGTGCCAGCAATTTCTTCCTTGGGCAGCCCCAGCATTTT. This codes for CASNFFLGQPQHF.